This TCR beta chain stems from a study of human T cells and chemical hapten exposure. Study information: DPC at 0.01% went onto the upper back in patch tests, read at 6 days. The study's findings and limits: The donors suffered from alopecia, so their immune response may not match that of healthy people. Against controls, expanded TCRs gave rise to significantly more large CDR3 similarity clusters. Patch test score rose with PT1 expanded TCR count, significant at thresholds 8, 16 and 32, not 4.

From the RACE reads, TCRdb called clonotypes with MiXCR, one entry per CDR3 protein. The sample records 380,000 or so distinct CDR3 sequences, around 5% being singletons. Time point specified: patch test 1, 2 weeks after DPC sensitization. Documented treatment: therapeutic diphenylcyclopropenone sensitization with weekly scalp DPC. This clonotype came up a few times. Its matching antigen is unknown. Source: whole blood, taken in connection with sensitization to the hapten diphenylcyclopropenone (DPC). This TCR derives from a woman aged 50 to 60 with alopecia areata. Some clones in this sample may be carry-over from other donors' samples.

The CDR3 is CASSLQEGETQYF. The CDR3 bases are TGTGCCAGCAGCCTGCAGGAGGGAGAGACCCAGTACTTC. This chain uses TRBV4-2 with TRBJ2-5; the D gene is possibly TRBD2 (6 bases). The ends were cut back, 4 bases at V and 4 bases at J, with 10 bases in the middle. In germline, CDR1 is LGHNA, CDR2 YNFKEQ. The CDR3 length is 13 residues.